What follows are 23 T cell receptor beta chains derived from one specimen sequenced in a study of blood T cell repertoires in COVID-19. The repertoire was sequenced with immunoSEQ multiplex PCR; TCRdb's copy has only in-frame clones and lacks some. This sample carries about 140,000 clones, about 79% of them seen once, and the ten largest clones take around 2.9%. The sequencing sample was made of PBMCs or T cells enriched from blood (not recorded which). The receptor set was obtained from a woman aged 50 to 65 who had recovered from COVID-19.

This chain joins TRBV14 and TRBJ2-2; no firm D call. The CDR3 extends over 14 amino acids. Germline V gives CDR1 SGHDN, CDR2 FVKESK. V was shortened by 1 base and J by 0 bases, with 3 bases between the two germline ends. The CDR3 DNA reads as TGTGCCAGCAGCCAAGCTACGAACACCGGGGAGCTGTTTTTT. Protein: CASSQATNTGELFF. Based on the CDR3 plus reference TRBV14 and TRBJ2-2, the full variable domain is EAGVTQFPSHSVIEKGQTVTLRCDPISGHDNLYWYRRVMGKEIKFLLHFVKESKQDESGMPNNRFLAERTGGTYSTLKVQPAELEDSGVYFCASSQATNTGELFFGEGSRLTVL.

DNA of the CDR3: TGTGCCAGCAGCCCCGGGGGCAATCAGCCCCAGCATTTT. As protein: CASSPGGNQPQHF. This chain uses TRBV7-9 with TRBJ1-5, with unresolved D. Germline V gene lookup returns CDR1 SEHNR and CDR2 FQNEAQ (reference sequence). The CDR3 has 13 amino acids. V lost 5 bases to trimming and J lost 2 bases, with 7 bases between them. Complete variable domain (other parts from reference TRBV7-9 and TRBJ1-5): DTGVSQNPRHKITKRGQNVTFRCDPISEHNRLYWYRQTLGQGPEFLTYFQNEAQLEKSRLLSDRFSAERPKGSFSTLEIQRTEQGDSAMYLCASSPGGNQPQHFGDGTRLSIL.

This rearrangement joins TRBV19 to TRBJ1-6, with 8 bases identical to TRBD1. After removal of 5 bases from V and 10 bases from J, the junction contained 10 bases not matched to a gene. The CDR3 is 15 residues long. The germline V gene has CDR1 LNHDA and CDR2 SQIVND (reference sequence). CDR3 bases: TGTGCCAGTAGTGCTCTGACAGGGGATTGGTCACCCCTCCACTTT. Amino acids: CASSALTGDWSPLHF. Variable domain in full (rest from reference TRBV19 and TRBJ1-6): DGGITQSPKYLFRKEGQNVTLSCEQNLNHDAMYWYRQDPGQGLRLIYYSQIVNDFQKGDIAEGYSVSREKKESFPLTVTSAQKNPTAFYLCASSALTGDWSPLHFGNGTRLTVT.

This chain uses TRBV12-3 or TRBV12-4 with TRBJ1-1, with a possible D match to TRBD1 (6 bases). V shed 3 bases and J shed 2 bases, with 7 bases lying between them. This CDR3 comprises 13 residues. Here the CDR3 DNA reads TGTGCCAGCAGTTTGGGACATAACACTGAAGCTTTCTTT. Its protein is CASSLGHNTEAFF.

This clone appeared a few times. The sample holds other DNA sequences that translate to the same CDR3. The chain uses TRBV5-6 and TRBJ1-2, with TRBD1 as a possible D gene (5 bases). The CDR3 covers 12 residues. Germline CDR1 SGHDT, CDR2 YYEEEE. V was clipped by 4 bases and J by 5 bases, with 9 bases between them. The CDR3: CASSPDSYGYTF. The CDR3 nucleotides read TGTGCCAGCAGCCCCGACAGTTATGGCTACACCTTC.

V and J are TRBV27 and TRBJ2-1; 11 bases line up with TRBD1. The CDR3 has 14 residues. The V gene end was trimmed by 4 bases and the J gene end by 7 bases; junction bases not matched to a gene: 3. Germline V lookup: CDR1 MNHEY, CDR2 SMNVEV (reference sequence). The CDR3 loop is CASSYRDRGNEQFF. DNA of the CDR3: TGTGCCAGCAGTTACCGGGACAGGGGGAATGAGCAGTTCTTC.

The chain carries TRBV7-3 and TRBJ2-1; 8 nucleotides align to TRBD2. J gave up 7 bases and V 2 bases, and 7 bases lay outside the gene matches. The CDR3 extends over 15 amino acids. Germline CDR1 is SGHTA and CDR2 is FQGTGA. The CDR3 DNA is TGTGCCAGCAGCTTAGGACTAGCACTACGGAATGAGCAGTTCTTC. Amino acids: CASSLGLALRNEQFF.

The chain employs TRBV3-1 (or the pseudogene TRBV3-2) and TRBJ2-5, with 7 bases lining up with TRBD2. The length of the CDR3 is 15 residues. The junction had 6 bases not matched to a gene; V was cut back by 3 bases and J by 2 bases. Germline CDR1 reads LGHDT; CDR2 reads YNNKEL (reference sequence). CDR3 region: CASSHPWGGQETQYF. The CDR3 DNA follows: TGTGCCAGCAGCCACCCCTGGGGGGGGCAAGAGACCCAGTACTTC.

The V gene is TRBV9, the J gene TRBJ2-6, with TRBD1 as a possible D gene (7 bases). The V gene lost 4 bases and the J gene lost 4 bases, with 21 bases spanning the gap. This CDR3 spans 18 amino acids. Germline V CDR1 and CDR2: SGDLS, YYNGEE. As DNA, the CDR3 is TGTGCCAGCAGCCTAAAGGGCGGAGGGGGCGCGGGGGCCAACGTCCTGACTTTC. This sequence encodes CASSLKGGGGAGANVLTF.

This clone was found a few times. This sequence joins TRBV5-4 and TRBJ1-2, with D unresolved. V dropped 1 base and J dropped 4 bases, with 14 bases sitting between them. Germline V gene lookup returns CDR1 SGHNT and CDR2 YYREEE (reference sequence). This CDR3 has 15 amino acids. CDR3 region: CASSLPMGRSYGYTF. DNA of the CDR3: TGTGCCAGCAGCTTGCCTATGGGCAGGTCCTATGGCTACACCTTC.

This chain links TRBV3-1 (or the pseudogene TRBV3-2) with TRBJ2-1, with 10 bases identical to TRBD2. Germline V gene sequence: CDR1 LGHDT, CDR2 YNNKEL (reference sequence). The length of the CDR3 is 17 residues. Germline trimming cut 4 bases from V and 6 bases from J; bases unmatched to any gene: 12. This CDR3 is CASSRLTSSGRGNEQFF. CDR3 DNA sequence: TGTGCCAGCAGCCGCCTTACGTCTAGCGGGAGAGGCAATGAGCAGTTCTTC.

The rearrangement joins TRBV27 to TRBJ1-2, with 12 bases aligning to TRBD1. Trimming cost V 1 base and J 13 bases; bases outside gene matches: 1. Germline V gene data show CDR1 as MNHEY and CDR2 as SMNVEV (reference sequence). The CDR3 is 12 residues long. The DNA of the CDR3 is TGTGCCAGCAGTTTATTGGGACAGGGGGCCACCTTC. Protein product: CASSLLGQGATF.

V is TRBV7-9 and J is TRBJ1-3, with 8 positions matching TRBD1. Germline CDR1 is SEHNR and CDR2 is FQNEAQ (reference sequence). The CDR3 length is 14 residues. The V segment lost 5 bases and the J segment 4 bases; nucleotides outside the gene matches: 4. CDR3 bases: TGTGCCAGCAGCACACGGACAGGGGGAAACACCATATATTTT. It specifies CASSTRTGGNTIYF.

There are a few counts of this clone. The V and J genes are TRBV2 and TRBJ2-6; D not resolved. V gave up 4 bases and J gave up 4 bases, with 14 bases separating them. CDR1 SNHLY and CDR2 FYNNEI come from the germline V gene. CDR3 size: 16 residues. In DNA form, the CDR3 reads TGTGCCAGCAGTGGGTCAGGTCAGCTAGGGGCCAACGTCCTGACTTTC. Translation: CASSGSGQLGANVLTF.

V usage is TRBV6-5 and J usage is TRBJ1-2; TRBD1 matches 8 bases. Germline trimming cut 5 bases from V and 2 bases from J; bases unmatched to any gene: 4. This CDR3 has 14 residues. Germline CDR1 and CDR2: MNHEY and SVGAGI. The CDR3 DNA is TGTGCCAGCAGTAGGACAGGGATGAACTATGGCTACACCTTC. Its protein is CASSRTGMNYGYTF.

The rearrangement joins TRBV20-1 to TRBJ2-3, with TRBD2 matching 7 bases. V trimming: 3 bases; J trimming: 2 bases; junction bases outside the gene matches: 5. This CDR3 region has 14 residues. From germline, CDR1 is DFQATT and CDR2 SNEGSKA (reference sequence). The CDR3: CSASVGGDTDTQYF. The CDR3 DNA is TGCAGTGCTAGTGTGGGGGGGGACACAGATACGCAGTATTTT.

This sequence joins TRBV28 and TRBJ2-1; 8 bases fit TRBD2. Per the germline V gene, CDR1 is MDHEN and CDR2 is SYDVKM. J lost 9 bases, V lost 1 base, and 8 bases had no gene match. The CDR3 has 15 residues. The chain's CDR3 is CASSLYPGGPTEQFF. The DNA of the CDR3 is TGTGCCAGCAGTTTATACCCGGGAGGGCCGACTGAGCAGTTCTTC.

The chain recombines TRBV28 with TRBJ2-3; a possible D gene is TRBD2 (6 bases). V dropped 5 bases and J dropped 0 bases, with 21 bases sitting between them. The CDR3 covers 18 residues. CDR1 and CDR2 from the germline V gene are MDHEN and SYDVKM. CDR3 in amino acids: CASSPYPTSPASTDTQYF. The CDR3 bases are TGTGCCAGCAGTCCGTACCCGACTAGTCCGGCTAGCACAGATACGCAGTATTTT.

The gene calls are TRBV30 and TRBJ1-2, with 7 bases matching TRBD1. The germline V gene has CDR1 GTSNPN and CDR2 SVGIG (reference sequence). This CDR3 contains 13 residues. The trim removed 2 bases at V and 8 bases at J, leaving 8 bases unmatched. The CDR3 sequence is CAWSRDRPRGYTF. The CDR3 DNA reads TGTGCCTGGAGTAGGGACAGACCTAGAGGCTACACCTTC.

This clone was seen ten or more times. The sample contains more than one DNA sequence encoding this CDR3. The chain uses TRBV7-3 and TRBJ2-1, with 16 bases fitting TRBD2. The CDR3 is 14 amino acids. Trimming removed 5 bases from V and 12 bases from J; junction bases left unmatched: 4. CDR1 is SGHTA, CDR2 FQGTGA, per germline. CDR3 coding DNA: TGTGCCAGCAGCCCGGGACTAGCGGGAGGGCGGCAGTTCTTC. Translation: CASSPGLAGGRQFF.

This clone was detected many times. DNA of the CDR3: TGTGCCAGCAGCTTACGACTAGCGGGATCCAACTACAATGAGCAGTTCTTC. Protein product: CASSLRLAGSNYNEQFF. V gene TRBV7-9 combines with J gene TRBJ2-1, with 11 bases fitting TRBD2. V lost 2 bases to trimming and J lost 3 bases; unmatched junction nucleotides: 6. The CDR3 runs to 17 residues. CDR1 and CDR2 from the germline V gene are SEHNR and FQNEAQ (reference sequence).

V and J are TRBV5-1 and TRBJ2-3; TRBD2 matches 9 bases. The germline gives CDR1 SGHRS, CDR2 YFSETQ. Unmatched junction bases numbered 4, after V lost 0 bases and J lost 2 bases. The CDR3 loop spans 16 amino acids. Written as DNA, the CDR3 is TGCGCCAGCAGCTTGGGGCTAGCGGGACCCACAGATACGCAGTATTTT. Its translation is CASSLGLAGPTDTQYF.

For this clone: At one of its ends the junction is not consistent with the germline gene, which may arise from a read error. The DNA for the CDR3 is TGCGCCAGCAGGCAAGGAGGCGGGCAGGTGAACACTGAAGCTTTCTTT. Protein sequence: CASRQGGGQVNTEAFF. This sequence joins TRBV4-1 and TRBJ1-1; D call uncertain. The CDR3 has 16 residues. Germline V CDR1 and CDR2: MGHRA, YSYEKL.